The 23 T cell receptor beta chains reported below all come from one sample, sequenced in a study of T cells in Graves' hyperthyroidism and ophthalmopathy. What was amplified from RNA transcripts were TCR beta CDR3 regions. With the HTBI primer set, the TCR CDR3 went through a first round of RT-PCR. TCRdb redid the calling of the multiplex PCR reads with MiXCR, one entry per CDR3 protein. The sample yields roughly 740,000 distinct CDR3 sequences, roughly 15% seen once. The sample taken for sequencing was blood. Receptors originate from a man between 18 and 29 years old with Graves' hyperthyroidism.

This chain connects TRBV28 to TRBJ2-4; D not resolved. CDR1 and CDR2 (germline): MDHEN, SYDVKM. V was clipped by 1 base and J by 0 bases, with 4 bases between them. CDR3 length: 14 residues. CDR3 DNA: TGTGCCAGCAGTTTATACCTAGCCAAAAACATTCAGTACTTC. Translated, it gives CASSLYLAKNIQYF.

This clonotype has at least ten counts. The rearrangement links TRBV5-5 to TRBJ2-1; no clear D gene. The V and J ends lost 6 bases and 2 bases respectively, with 12 bases between them. Germline CDR1 and CDR2: SGHKS and YYEKEE (reference sequence). The CDR3 has 14 amino acids. CDR3 sequence reads: CASTVSGPYNEQFF. DNA for the CDR3: TGTGCCAGCACTGTAAGTGGCCCCTACAATGAGCAGTTCTTC.

Ten or more counts support this clonotype. The J gene is TRBJ1-1, the V gene TRBV10-3; D possibly corresponds to TRBD1 (5 bases). CDR1 and CDR2 from the germline V gene are ENHRY and SYGVKD. The CDR3 runs to 12 residues. Trimming shortened V by 4 bases and J by 8 bases, and 11 bases separated the two germline ends. Here the CDR3 reads CAISATTDEAFF. The CDR3 DNA reads as TGTGCCATCAGTGCCACGACAGACGAAGCTTTCTTT.

The chain couples TRBV18 to TRBJ2-7; 10 bases are a match to TRBD1. There are 14 residues in the CDR3. CDR1 KGHSH and CDR2 LQKENI come from the germline V gene. After removal of 6 bases from V and 5 bases from J, the junction contained 7 bases not matched to a gene. The CDR3 nucleotides are TGTGCCAGCTCTCATCGGACAGGGGGTGACGAGCAGTACTTC. Residues: CASSHRTGGDEQYF.

Many counts were recorded for this clonotype. V is TRBV7-9 and J is TRBJ2-7; D may correspond to TRBD1 or TRBD2 (5 bases each). The CDR3 runs 16 residues. The V and J ends lost 2 bases and 4 bases respectively, with 18 bases between them. Looked up from germline, CDR1 is SEHNR and CDR2 is FQNEAQ (reference sequence). As DNA, the CDR3 is TGTGCCAGCAGCTTAACAACGGATTCCAGGGAGTACGAGCAGTACTTC. Its protein is CASSLTTDSREYEQYF.

This clonotype was found a few times. This chain joins TRBV27 and TRBJ2-1; D unclear. The CDR3 spans 15 residues. The V gene's germline CDR1 is MNHEY and CDR2 SMNVEV (reference sequence). With 4 bases removed from V and 0 bases from J, the gap between germline ends came to 10 bases. CDR3 sequence reads: CASSSSPDSYNEQFF. Written as DNA, the CDR3 is TGTGCCAGCAGTTCCTCTCCAGACTCCTACAATGAGCAGTTCTTC.

The V gene is TRBV13, the J gene TRBJ2-7; D is undetermined. CDR1 is PRHDT, CDR2 FYEKMQ, per germline (reference sequence). Trimming left V 0 bases short and J 2 bases short, with 14 bases between. The CDR3 is 16 amino acids. The CDR3 sequence is CASSLGRETSTYEQYF. Written as DNA, the CDR3 is TGTGCCAGCAGCTTAGGCCGAGAGACAAGTACCTACGAGCAGTACTTC.

This clonotype was counted a few times. This chain uses TRBV12-5 with TRBJ2-5; D is tentatively TRBD1 or TRBD2 (6 bases each). Germline V gene lookup returns CDR1 LGHNT and CDR2 FRNRAP. This CDR3 is built from 13 residues. V lost 7 bases to trimming and J lost 6 bases, with 15 bases between them. As DNA, the CDR3 is TGTGCTAGTGAAGATGGGGGGCTACAGACCCAGTACTTC. Its protein product is CASEDGGLQTQYF.

This clonotype occurred many times. This chain links TRBV12-3 or TRBV12-4 with TRBJ2-7, with 9 bases fitting TRBD1. This CDR3 spans 17 amino acids. V trimming: 2 bases; J trimming: 5 bases; junction bases outside the gene matches: 13. CDR3 sequence: CASSLRGTGLRFDEQYF. Here the CDR3 DNA reads TGTGCCAGCAGTTTAAGGGGGACAGGGTTACGTTTCGACGAGCAGTACTTC.

This clonotype appeared many times. The V and J genes are TRBV7-9 and TRBJ2-1, with D perhaps matching TRBD1 (5 bases). With 10 bases removed from V and 8 bases from J, the gap between germline ends came to 12 bases. From germline, CDR1 is SEHNR and CDR2 FQNEAQ (reference sequence). This CDR3 is 11 amino acids long. As DNA, the CDR3 is TGTGCCATGTTAAAGGGGCATGAGCAGTTCTTC. Translation: CAMLKGHEQFF. Variable domain in full (rest from reference TRBV7-9 and TRBJ2-1): DTGVSQNPRHKITKRGQNVTFRCDPISEHNRLYWYRQTLGQGPEFLTYFQNEAQLEKSRLLSDRFSAERPKGSFSTLEIQRTEQGDSAMYLCAMLKGHEQFFGPGTRLTVL.

The J gene is TRBJ2-5, the V gene TRBV7-9, with TRBD2 matching over 15 bases. Germline CDR1 SEHNR, CDR2 FQNEAQ (reference sequence). The CDR3 contains 16 residues. V gave up 5 bases and J gave up 3 bases; unmatched junction bases: 4. The CDR3: CASSTGLAGGKETQYF. CDR3 in DNA: TGTGCCAGCAGCACAGGACTAGCGGGAGGGAAAGAGACCCAGTACTTC. The whole variable domain, filled in from reference TRBV7-9 and TRBJ2-5, reads DTGVSQNPRHKITKRGQNVTFRCDPISEHNRLYWYRQTLGQGPEFLTYFQNEAQLEKSRLLSDRFSAERPKGSFSTLEIQRTEQGDSAMYLCASSTGLAGGKETQYFGPGTRLLVL.

The CDR3 nucleotides are TGTGCCAGCTCACCACCTCAAACCGGTGAAGCTTTCTTT. Its protein is CASSPPQTGEAFF. V is TRBV18 and J is TRBJ1-1; D gene uncertain. Germline V gene data show CDR1 as KGHSH and CDR2 as LQKENI. V was pared by 0 bases and J by 7 bases, with 9 bases between. The CDR3 length is 13 residues.

This clonotype was recorded at least ten times. The rearrangement uses TRBV7-3 and TRBJ1-2; D is undetermined. With 5 bases removed from V and 3 bases from J, the gap between germline ends came to 13 bases. Germline-derived CDR1 and CDR2 are SGHTA and FQGTGA. The CDR3 length is 14 residues. In DNA, the CDR3 is TGTGCCAGCAGCCCCTTTGGGAGTCACTATGGCTACACCTTC. Its translation: CASSPFGSHYGYTF. The full variable domain, with the rest looked up from reference TRBV7-3 and TRBJ1-2, is GAGVSQTPSNKVTEKGKYVELRCDPISGHTALYWYRQSLGQGPEFLIYFQGTGAADDSGLPNDRFFAVRPEGSVSTLKIQRTERGDSAVYLCASSPFGSHYGYTFGSGTRLTVV.

The genes are TRBV7-2 and TRBJ2-1, with 8 bases fitting TRBD2. Germline assignment: CDR1 SGHTA and CDR2 FQGNSA. J lost 6 bases, V lost 3 bases, and 7 bases had no gene match. There are 15 residues in the CDR3. The CDR3 here is CASSFLAGFSNEQFF. For the CDR3, the DNA is TGTGCCAGCAGCTTCTTAGCGGGATTTTCCAATGAGCAGTTCTTC.

This clonotype was observed a handful of times. This chain links TRBV7-7 with TRBJ2-1; 8 positions match TRBD2. Germline assignment: CDR1 SSHAT and CDR2 FNYEAQ (reference sequence). The ends lost 5 bases at V and 0 bases at J; junction bases unmatched: 15. The CDR3 length is 19 residues. The DNA for the CDR3 is TGTGCCAGCAGCCCCTTTCTAGCGGGCCAATCCAGCTCCTACAATGAGCAGTTCTTC. Translated, it gives CASSPFLAGQSSSYNEQFF.

This clonotype showed up many times. The gene calls are TRBV7-2 and TRBJ2-7, with 11 bases fitting TRBD2. The CDR3 extends over 17 amino acids. Trimming cost V 4 bases and J 2 bases; bases outside gene matches: 10. The V gene's germline CDR1 is SGHTA and CDR2 FQGNSA. The CDR3 region is CASSSPRASGRPYEQYF. The CDR3 DNA follows: TGTGCCAGCAGCTCCCCTCGAGCTAGCGGGAGGCCCTACGAGCAGTACTTC.

In its sample, this clonotype was seen many times. CDR3 DNA: TGTGCCAGCAGTTGGAGGGGGCGGGGTGAGCAGTTCTTC. Translating gives CASSWRGRGEQFF. The chain is built from TRBV27 and TRBJ2-1; possible D gene TRBD1, 7 bases. Germline CDR1 reads MNHEY; CDR2 reads SMNVEV (reference sequence). This CDR3 has 13 amino acids. V dropped 4 bases and J dropped 9 bases, with 13 bases sitting between them.

The sample holds many counts of this clonotype. V gene TRBV29-1 combines with J gene TRBJ2-7; TRBD1 is a possible D gene (6 bases). The V end was cut by 4 bases, the J end by 0 bases, with 16 bases between. This CDR3 has 15 amino acids. The germline gives CDR1 SQVTM, CDR2 ANQGSEA. CDR3 DNA: TGCAGCGTTGGGGTCCAGCCGGACAGCTCCTACGAGCAGTACTTC. It translates to CSVGVQPDSSYEQYF.

This clonotype was found many times. A read error may be the cause here, since a much bigger clone is one base away. Here the CDR3 DNA reads TGTGCCAGCAGCTCGGGACTCAACACCGGGGAGCTGTTTTTT. Its protein is CASSSGLNTGELFF. The chain couples TRBV13 to TRBJ2-2; D perhaps matches TRBD2 (6 bases). In germline, CDR1 is PRHDT, CDR2 FYEKMQ (reference sequence). The CDR3 is 14 residues long. Trimming pared 4 bases from V and 2 bases from J, leaving 8 bases between.

In DNA form, the CDR3 reads TGCAGTGTCAGAGGGCTAGCGGGAGTTACAGATACGCAGTATTTT. This encodes CSVRGLAGVTDTQYF. The chain combines TRBV20-1 with TRBJ2-3; TRBD2 matches at 10 bases. The CDR3 has 15 residues. From germline, CDR1 is DFQATT and CDR2 SNEGSKA (reference sequence). V shed 7 bases, J shed 3 bases, and the junction held 10 bases outside the gene matches.

There are a few counts of this clonotype. This chain uses TRBV19 with TRBJ2-7; D may be TRBD2 (6 bases). The V end lost 0 bases, the J end lost 7 bases, and 13 bases lay between the germline ends. Germline CDR1 reads LNHDA; CDR2 reads SQIVND (reference sequence). This CDR3 region has 14 residues. This chain's CDR3 is CASSIDAGSGEQYF. CDR3 nucleotide sequence: TGTGCCAGTAGTATAGATGCGGGGTCCGGGGAGCAGTACTTC.

In its sample, this clonotype was seen many times. The chain has TRBV20-1 and TRBJ2-5, with no clear D. Trimming shortened V by 2 bases and J by 3 bases, and 4 bases separated the two germline ends. This CDR3 contains 11 residues. Germline V CDR1 and CDR2: DFQATT, SNEGSKA (reference sequence). The CDR3 DNA reads TGCAGTGCTAGAAGGGAAGAGACCCAGTACTTC. Translated, it gives CSARREETQYF.

In this sample, this clonotype turned up many times. The chain couples TRBV20-1 to TRBJ2-1; D is perhaps TRBD2 (6 bases). Germline V lookup: CDR1 DFQATT, CDR2 SNEGSKA (reference sequence). V was pared by 3 bases and J by 6 bases, with 12 bases between. The CDR3 is 13 residues long. CDR3 region: CSARGGNPNEQFF. In DNA, the CDR3 is TGCAGTGCTAGGGGCGGGAATCCCAATGAGCAGTTCTTC.